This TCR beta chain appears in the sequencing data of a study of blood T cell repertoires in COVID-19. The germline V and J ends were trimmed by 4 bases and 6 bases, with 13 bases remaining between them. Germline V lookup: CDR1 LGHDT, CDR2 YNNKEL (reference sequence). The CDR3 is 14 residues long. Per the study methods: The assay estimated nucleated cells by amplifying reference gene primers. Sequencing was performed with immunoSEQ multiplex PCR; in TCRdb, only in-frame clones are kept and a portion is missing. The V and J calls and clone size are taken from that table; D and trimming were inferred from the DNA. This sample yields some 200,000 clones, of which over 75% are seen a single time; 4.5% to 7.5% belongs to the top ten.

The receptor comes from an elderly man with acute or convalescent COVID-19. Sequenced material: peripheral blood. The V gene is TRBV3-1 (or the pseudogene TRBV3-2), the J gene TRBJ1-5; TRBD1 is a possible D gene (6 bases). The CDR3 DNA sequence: TGTGCCAGCAGCCTTACAGGGCAGGTTCAGCCCCAGCATTTT. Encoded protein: CASSLTGQVQPQHF.